A single sample is the source of the 21 T cell receptor beta chains below, sequenced in a study of T cell repertoires in cytomegalovirus infection. Each CDR3 protein gets one entry after TCRdb re-called the reads with MiXCR. This table has 200,000 or so distinct CDR3 sequences, approximately 38% appearing once. Their specific antigens are unknown. The specimen was CD8+ T cells from cultured PBMCs, collected from culture after CMV antigen stimulation. Receptors were obtained from a human donor in good health (CMV status not recorded). Some clones in this sample may be carry-over from other donors' samples.

V usage is TRBV29-1 and J usage is TRBJ1-1; TRBD1 might be the D (5 bases). The CDR3 totals 13 residues. The germline CDR1 and CDR2 sequences are SQVTM and ANQGSEA. Trimming stripped 2 bases from V and 1 base from J, with 8 bases between. The CDR3 DNA is TGCAGCGTTGAAACAGGAGCGAACACTGAAGCTTTCTTT. This translates into CSVETGANTEAFF.

V is TRBV6-1 and J is TRBJ1-6, with 9 bases lining up with TRBD1. Germline CDR1 MNHNS, CDR2 SASEGT. The CDR3 loop spans 15 amino acids. Trimming at V came to 5 bases and at J to 7 bases, leaving 6 bases not matched to a gene. The CDR3 here is CASSKDRGYNSPLHF. CDR3 bases: TGTGCCAGCAGTAAGGACAGGGGATACAATTCACCCCTCCACTTT.

J is TRBJ1-1 and V is TRBV12-3 or TRBV12-4; D remains unclear. This CDR3 contains 13 residues. V dropped 3 bases and J dropped 1 base, with 6 bases sitting between them. For the CDR3, the DNA is TGTGCCAGCAGTTTCCCACAGAACACTGAAGCTTTCTTT. Residues: CASSFPQNTEAFF.

V gene TRBV19 combines with J gene TRBJ1-1, with D possibly being TRBD1 (5 bases). The CDR3 loop spans 14 amino acids. Trimming removed 5 bases from V and 5 bases from J, with 15 bases in between. CDR1 is LNHDA, CDR2 SQIVND, per germline (reference sequence). The CDR3 DNA follows: TGTGCCAGTAGTCGAAAGGGGAGGAGAACTGAAGCTTTCTTT. Its protein is CASSRKGRRTEAFF.

This rearrangement joins TRBV6-2 or TRBV6-3 to TRBJ2-1; D tentatively fits TRBD1 or TRBD2 (5 bases each). CDR1 and CDR2 from the germline V gene are MNHEY and SVGEGT. V shed 0 bases and J shed 10 bases, with 16 bases lying between them. The CDR3 is 15 amino acids. The CDR3 DNA sequence: TGTGCCAGCAGTTACTCCTGGGACCCCGTCGGGGAGCAGTTCTTC. Translation gives CASSYSWDPVGEQFF.

The gene calls are TRBV14 and TRBJ1-6; 8 bases line up with TRBD1. The V segment lost 5 bases and the J segment 7 bases; nucleotides outside the gene matches: 4. Germline CDR1 reads SGHDN; CDR2 reads FVKESK. The CDR3 loop spans 14 amino acids. This CDR3 reads CASSSWTGNSPLHF. The DNA for the CDR3 is TGTGCCAGCAGCTCCTGGACAGGGAATTCACCCCTCCACTTT. Full variable domain (rest looked up from reference TRBV14 and TRBJ1-6): EAGVTQFPSHSVIEKGQTVTLRCDPISGHDNLYWYRRVMGKEIKFLLHFVKESKQDESGMPNNRFLAERTGGTYSTLKVQPAELEDSGVYFCASSSWTGNSPLHFGNGTRLTVT.

This clonotype was detected only a few times. The chain couples TRBV5-6 to TRBJ2-3; D is unresolved. Germline V CDR1 and CDR2: SGHDT, YYEEEE. There are 17 residues in the CDR3. V was trimmed by 7 bases and J by 2 bases, leaving 23 bases between them. The CDR3 coding sequence is TGTGCCAGCGAGACCGGGCACACACTCAAACCCACAGATACGCAGTATTTT. It specifies CASETGHTLKPTDTQYF.

V and J are TRBV15 and TRBJ1-5; the match to TRBD1 covers 7 bases. Germline V lookup: CDR1 LNHNV, CDR2 YYDKDF (reference sequence). V trimming: 3 bases; J trimming: 3 bases; junction bases outside the gene matches: 5. This CDR3 is 15 amino acids long. The CDR3 nucleotides read TGTGCCACCAGCAGTGGTGGACAGGACAATCAGCCCCAGCATTTT. Residues: CATSSGGQDNQPQHF.

This clonotype was counted once. J is TRBJ2-1 and V is TRBV9; D is undetermined. Germline lookup yields CDR1 SGDLS and CDR2 YYNGEE. The CDR3 consists of 15 residues. V was trimmed by 2 bases and J by 8 bases, leaving 17 bases between them. In DNA form, the CDR3 reads TGTGCCAGCAGCGTGTCTTCCCCTCATGGCGATGAGCAGTTCTTC. This encodes CASSVSSPHGDEQFF.

This rearrangement joins TRBV5-1 to TRBJ1-2, with a weak D call TRBD1 (5 bases). The CDR3 runs to 15 residues. CDR1 is SGHRS and CDR2 is YFSETQ in the germline V gene. V lost 4 bases and J 4 bases, leaving 17 bases between the germline ends. The CDR3 DNA reads as TGCGCCAGCAGCCCAACCGGGACCCCTTCCTATGGCTACACCTTC. This encodes CASSPTGTPSYGYTF.

CDR3 residues: CASSSLFHEQFF. CDR3 DNA sequence: TGTGCCAGCAGCTCTCTGTTCCATGAGCAGTTCTTC. The rearrangement links TRBV2 to TRBJ2-1; D uncertain. This CDR3 region has 12 residues. Trimming removed 6 bases from V and 8 bases from J, with 11 bases in between. Per the germline V gene, CDR1 is SNHLY and CDR2 is FYNNEI.

This clonotype was seen only a few times. V gene TRBV12-3 or TRBV12-4 combines with J gene TRBJ1-2, with TRBD1 identical over 9 bases. The CDR3 extends over 15 amino acids. The junction had 13 bases not matched to a gene; V was cut back by 6 bases and J by 8 bases. The CDR3 region is CASSLSGQGNGGYTF. CDR3 bases: TGTGCCAGCAGCCTATCGGGACAGGGTAACGGAGGCTACACCTTC.

In its sample, this clonotype was seen a few times. The CDR3 coding sequence is TGTGCCAGCAGTTTTTCCGGGACAGGGGGCATCGATGAGCAGTTCTTC. Protein sequence: CASSFSGTGGIDEQFF. The chain is built from TRBV27 and TRBJ2-1, with 12 bases fitting TRBD1. The ends lost 3 bases at V and 8 bases at J; junction bases unmatched: 8. Germline V gene lookup returns CDR1 MNHEY and CDR2 SMNVEV (reference sequence). There are 16 residues in the CDR3.

The genes are TRBV20-1 and TRBJ2-2; 11 bases fit TRBD2. This CDR3 is 16 amino acids long. V shed 3 bases, J shed 6 bases, and the junction held 9 bases outside the gene matches. Germline lookup yields CDR1 DFQATT and CDR2 SNEGSKA (reference sequence). The CDR3 sequence is CSASRVAGGPAGELFF. In nucleotides, the CDR3 is TGCAGTGCTAGTAGGGTAGCGGGAGGGCCCGCCGGGGAGCTGTTTTTT.

This clonotype was seen at least ten times. The V gene is TRBV2, the J gene TRBJ1-5; 10 bases fit TRBD1. Germline lookup yields CDR1 SNHLY and CDR2 FYNNEI. The ends lost 2 bases at V and 5 bases at J; junction bases unmatched: 3. The CDR3 loop spans 15 amino acids. The CDR3 region has the DNA TGTGCCAGCAGTGAAATGGGGACAGGGGATCAGCCCCAGCATTTT. As protein: CASSEMGTGDQPQHF.

This clonotype was detected only a few times. DNA for the CDR3: TGTGCCAGCAGCCCAGAGCGGGGGCGGAGGAATACGCAGTATTTT. Encoded protein: CASSPERGRRNTQYF. The gene calls are TRBV7-6 and TRBJ2-3; 8 bases align to TRBD2. This CDR3 is 15 amino acids long. Per germline, CDR1 SGHVS and CDR2 FNYEAQ. V shed 5 bases and J 7 bases; nucleotides not matched to a gene: 11.

This clonotype was seen a few times. V and J are TRBV11-2 and TRBJ2-2; 7 nucleotides line up with TRBD2. The CDR3 is made up of 17 amino acids. V lost 5 bases to trimming and J lost 4 bases; unmatched junction nucleotides: 13. Germline CDR1 reads SGHAT; CDR2 reads FQNNGV. The CDR3: CASSDHGGDLVTGELFF. CDR3 nucleotides: TGTGCCAGCAGCGACCATGGGGGGGACCTGGTCACCGGGGAGCTGTTTTTT.

This clonotype was detected a few times. For the CDR3, the DNA is TGTGCCAGCAGTTCCGACCCCACAGGGGCCGTTTTTTCTTCACCCCTCCACTTT. Protein sequence: CASSSDPTGAVFSSPLHF. This chain joins TRBV28 and TRBJ1-6, with 7 bases identical to TRBD1. The junction had 18 bases not matched to a gene; V was cut back by 4 bases and J by 9 bases. Looked up from germline, CDR1 is MDHEN and CDR2 is SYDVKM. CDR3 size: 18 residues.

Comments on this clonotype: Given the absence of the conserved phenylalanine or tryptophan at the CDR3 end, a read error is likely. The genes are TRBV27 and TRBJ2-7, with TRBD2 matching 12 bases. V lost 8 bases and J lost 3; bases outside the gene matches: 17. CDR3 length: 18 amino acids. The germline V gene encodes CDR1 MNHEY and CDR2 SMNVEV (reference sequence). DNA of the CDR3: TGTGCCAGCGGGGGGGTTAGGGCTAGCGGGAGGGCCGTCTACGAGCAGTACTCC. This encodes CASGGVRASGRAVYEQYS.

This clonotype was seen repeatedly, ten times or more. This sequence joins TRBV7-8 and TRBJ2-1; 9 bases are shared with TRBD2. V shed 0 bases and J 10 bases; nucleotides not matched to a gene: 16. CDR1 and CDR2 (germline): SGHVS, FQNEAQ. The CDR3 contains 18 residues. CDR3 region: CASSLARTSAIPRQEQFF. For the CDR3, the DNA is TGTGCCAGCAGCTTAGCGAGGACTAGCGCTATCCCCCGGCAGGAGCAGTTCTTC.

The CDR3 DNA sequence: TGTGCCAGCTTCGCGGAAGTTAACCAAGGGGATAACTATGGCTACACCTTC. Translated, it gives CASFAEVNQGDNYGYTF. The chain joins TRBV28 to TRBJ1-2; tentative D call: TRBD1 (5 bases). The CDR3 is 17 amino acids. V lost 8 bases and J lost 1, with 23 bases in between. Germline loops: CDR1 MDHEN, CDR2 SYDVKM.